The 19 T cell receptor beta chains below all came from one sample that was sequenced in a study of cytomegalovirus exposure and HLA in healthy donors. With 60 Vbeta and 13 Jbeta primers, the PCR was carried out. Clones were sequenced by immunoSEQ multiplex PCR, and TCRdb holds only the in-frame ones, with some missing. The repertoire holds about 180,000 clones, with 60% to 85% as singletons. The sequencing input was PBMCs. The origin of the receptors is a man aged 18-30 years in good health and CMV-seronegative.

The rearrangement uses TRBV27 and TRBJ1-2; no reliable D call. The CDR3 totals 13 residues. CDR1 and CDR2 from the germline V gene are MNHEY and SMNVEV (reference sequence). V dropped 5 bases and J dropped 8 bases, with 15 bases sitting between them. CDR3 DNA sequence: TGTGCCAGCAGTCCATCCTGGACTTCCGGCTACACCTTC. Translation gives CASSPSWTSGYTF.

In this sample, this clone turned up a few times. Other nucleotide sequences in the sample specify the same CDR3. Here the CDR3 reads CAWSVRVNTEAFF. Here the CDR3 DNA reads TGTGCCTGGAGTGTGAGGGTAAACACTGAAGCTTTCTTT. The gene calls are TRBV30 and TRBJ1-1; D is unresolved. V was pared by 0 bases and J by 2 bases, with 7 bases between. Germline assignment: CDR1 GTSNPN and CDR2 SVGIG (reference sequence). This CDR3 is built from 13 residues.

The chain recombines TRBV7-9 with TRBJ1-3; 8 bases map to TRBD1. V shed 5 bases and J 4 bases; nucleotides not matched to a gene: 13. This CDR3 has 17 amino acids. The germline gives CDR1 SEHNR, CDR2 FQNEAQ (reference sequence). The CDR3, as DNA: TGTGCCAGCAGCCCGCGCCCGACAGGGGCGGACGGAAACACCATATATTTT. Translation gives CASSPRPTGADGNTIYF.

The genes are TRBV6-5 and TRBJ2-1; 9 bases fit TRBD2. J was trimmed by 8 bases and V by 7 bases; bases with no gene match: 6. Germline-derived CDR1 and CDR2 are MNHEY and SVGAGI. The CDR3 sequence is 13 residues long. The CDR3 loop is CASTSGIWDEQFF. DNA of the CDR3: TGTGCCAGCACTAGCGGGATTTGGGATGAGCAGTTCTTC.

The rearrangement links TRBV7-3 to TRBJ2-1, with 7 bases aligning to TRBD1. Germline CDR1 SGHTA, CDR2 FQGTGA. The CDR3 has 16 residues. V was clipped by 1 base and J by 0 bases; unmatched bases: 3. The CDR3 nucleotides are TGTGCCAGCAGCTTAATTGCAGGGGGCTCCTACAATGAGCAGTTCTTC. This translates into CASSLIAGGSYNEQFF.

The V call is TRBV7-2, the J call TRBJ1-5; no clear D gene. This CDR3 contains 13 residues. Germline V gives CDR1 SGHTA, CDR2 FQGNSA. Trimming cost V 3 bases and J 5 bases, with 8 bases left between them. CDR3 amino acids: CASSFGHDQPQHF. The CDR3 DNA reads TGTGCCAGCAGCTTTGGGCACGATCAGCCCCAGCATTTT. The whole variable domain, remainder taken from reference TRBV7-2 and TRBJ1-5, is GAGVSQSPSNKVTEKGKDVELRCDPISGHTALYWYRQSLGQGLEFLIYFQGNSAPDKSGLPSDRFSAERTGGSVSTLTIQRTQQEDSAVYLCASSFGHDQPQHFGDGTRLSIL.

The CDR3 DNA reads TGTGCCAGCAGCTTAGAATCCGGGGGGCCGTACGAGCAGTACTTC. Amino acids: CASSLESGGPYEQYF. This chain uses TRBV7-2 with TRBJ2-7, with a possible D match to TRBD2 (7 bases). The V and J ends lost 1 base and 4 bases respectively, with 14 bases between them. There are 15 residues in the CDR3. Germline assignment: CDR1 SGHTA and CDR2 FQGNSA.

The chain combines TRBV7-8 with TRBJ2-4; possibly TRBD2 for D (6 bases). The CDR3 has 13 amino acids. Germline V gene data show CDR1 as SGHVS and CDR2 as FQNEAQ. The V and J ends lost 2 bases and 7 bases respectively, with 9 bases between them. CDR3 protein: CASSLMEGNIQYF. The CDR3 nucleotides are TGTGCCAGCAGCTTAATGGAGGGTAACATTCAGTACTTC.

Regarding this clone: One end of the junction does not line up with germline, which may come from a read error. The rearrangement joins TRBV2 to TRBJ2-7, with D tentatively TRBD1 (5 bases). Germline loops: CDR1 SNHLY, CDR2 FYNNEI. The CDR3 length is 14 residues. CDR3 amino acids: CASSARAGLPYEWF. The CDR3 nucleotides read TGTGCCAGCAGTGCCCGGGCAGGGTTACCATACGAGTGGTTC. The whole variable domain, filled in from reference TRBV2 and TRBJ2-7, reads EPEVTQTPSHQVTQMGQEVILRCVPISNHLYFYWYRQILGQKVEFLVSFYNNEISEKSEIFDDQFSVERPDGSNFTLKIRSTKLEDSAMYFCASSARAGLPYEWFGPGTRLTVT.

This clone appeared a few times. The genes are TRBV28 and TRBJ1-6; D perhaps matches TRBD1 (5 bases). From germline, CDR1 is MDHEN and CDR2 SYDVKM. V was pared by 6 bases and J by 11 bases, with 20 bases between. This CDR3 is 15 amino acids long. The CDR3 DNA reads TGTGCCAGCAGGATTATGGGGGGGATAATGACACCCCTCCACTTT. The encoded protein is CASRIMGGIMTPLHF.

The chain combines TRBV7-2 with TRBJ1-2; possible D gene TRBD1, 5 bases. Germline CDR1 is SGHTA and CDR2 is FQGNSA. The V end was cut by 5 bases, the J end by 7 bases, with 14 bases between. The CDR3 has 13 amino acids. CDR3 protein: CASSPDRQVGYTF. The CDR3, as DNA: TGTGCCAGCAGCCCCGACAGACAAGTTGGCTACACCTTC.

The CDR3 loop reads CASSYSGTSRNEQFF. CDR3 coding DNA: TGTGCCAGCAGTTACTCAGGGACTAGCCGCAATGAGCAGTTCTTC. This chain links TRBV6-5 with TRBJ2-1, with 9 bases aligning to TRBD2. V lost 0 bases and J lost 6; bases outside the gene matches: 3. Germline assignment: CDR1 MNHEY and CDR2 SVGAGI. CDR3 length: 15 residues.

V and J are TRBV4-1 and TRBJ2-5; unclear D gene. CDR3 length equals 16 residues. Germline CDR1 MGHRA, CDR2 YSYEKL. The V end lost 4 bases, the J end lost 5 bases, and 20 bases lay between the germline ends. The CDR3 is CASSPYSGSVKETQYF. DNA of the CDR3: TGCGCCAGCAGCCCCTACTCAGGATCGGTGAAGGAGACCCAGTACTTC.

The V and J genes are TRBV7-3 and TRBJ1-3; possibly TRBD1 for D (6 bases). Germline CDR1 SGHTA, CDR2 FQGTGA. The CDR3 has 14 residues. V gave up 5 bases and J gave up 7 bases, with 15 bases separating them. Here the CDR3 reads CASSPHLDRNTIYF. Here the CDR3 DNA reads TGTGCCAGCAGCCCCCACCTAGACAGGAACACCATATATTTT.

The chain is built from TRBV27 and TRBJ1-2; D remains unclear. The germline V and J ends were trimmed by 2 bases and 8 bases, with 6 bases remaining between them. Germline CDR1 and CDR2: MNHEY and SMNVEV (reference sequence). This CDR3 region has 11 residues. The CDR3 DNA reads as TGTGCCAGCAGTTTACCAGTCGGCTACACCTTC. Protein: CASSLPVGYTF.

The chain combines TRBV27 with TRBJ1-5, with D perhaps TRBD1 (5 bases). The V end was cut by 6 bases, the J end by 2 bases, with 11 bases between. This CDR3 region has 14 residues. CDR1 is MNHEY, CDR2 SMNVEV, per germline (reference sequence). CDR3 amino acids: CASSRAGGNQPQHF. DNA for the CDR3: TGTGCCAGCAGCCGGGCGGGGGGCAATCAGCCCCAGCATTTT.

J is TRBJ2-5 and V is TRBV30, with TRBD2 identical over 8 bases. The J call may be in error: the DNA end matches TRBJ2-7 better. CDR3 size: 14 residues. Per germline, CDR1 GTSNPN and CDR2 SVGIG (reference sequence). The CDR3 DNA sequence: TGTGCCTGGAGTCCGGGACTAGTATCGGGCGAGCAGTACTTC. Translation gives CAWSPGLVSGEQYF.

The genes are TRBV9 and TRBJ2-1; 12 bases match TRBD2. Per the germline V gene, CDR1 is SGDLS and CDR2 is YYNGEE. V gave up 1 base and J gave up 8 bases; unmatched junction bases: 13. This CDR3 region has 18 residues. CDR3 protein: CASSVLAGGPAQGDEQFF. For the CDR3, the DNA is TGTGCCAGCAGCGTACTAGCGGGGGGGCCAGCACAAGGCGATGAGCAGTTCTTC.

This clone was recorded once. This rearrangement joins TRBV5-4 to TRBJ1-3; D not certain. This CDR3 comprises 16 residues. V lost 4 bases, J lost 0 bases, and 14 bases lay in between. Germline CDR1 reads SGHNT; CDR2 reads YYREEE (reference sequence). CDR3 DNA: TGTGCCAGCAGCCCCGATCAGGCTTTCTCTGGAAACACCATATATTTT. Encoded protein: CASSPDQAFSGNTIYF.